The T cell receptor (beta chain) described here comes from a study of a mutant IDH1 vaccine in newly diagnosed glioma. Study-wide background: Radiotherapy, temozolomide, or both had been given previously, and both were given to most. Findings of the study overall: Vaccination induced immune responses in around 93% of patients. Pseudoprogression appeared independent of alterations in top peripheral clonotypes.

Some clones are missing from TCRdb's copy, which holds only in-frame ones; the method was immunoSEQ multiplex PCR. The sample yields more than 80,000 clones, about four fifths seen once. Indicated time point: baseline, week 1 (first vaccination visit). The sample's treatment: pre-vaccination baseline after standard-of-care therapy. Patients carried new grade 3 or 4 IDH1-mutant astrocytomas lacking nuclear ATRX. Remarks on this clone: Its target is not known.

The trim removed 7 bases at V and 4 bases at J, leaving 5 bases unmatched. CDR3 size: 14 residues. Germline V gene lookup returns CDR1 SNHLY and CDR2 FYNNEI. The clonotype was recovered from a woman in her 50s with glioma. This chain links TRBV2 with TRBJ2-1; TRBD2 aligns across 9 bases. This specimen consisted of PBMCs, obtained from a glioma patient treated with radiotherapy, temozolomide or both. The CDR3 DNA is TGTGCCAGCACCGCGGGGGGGGTATACAATGAGCAGTTCTTC. It translates to CASTAGGVYNEQFF.